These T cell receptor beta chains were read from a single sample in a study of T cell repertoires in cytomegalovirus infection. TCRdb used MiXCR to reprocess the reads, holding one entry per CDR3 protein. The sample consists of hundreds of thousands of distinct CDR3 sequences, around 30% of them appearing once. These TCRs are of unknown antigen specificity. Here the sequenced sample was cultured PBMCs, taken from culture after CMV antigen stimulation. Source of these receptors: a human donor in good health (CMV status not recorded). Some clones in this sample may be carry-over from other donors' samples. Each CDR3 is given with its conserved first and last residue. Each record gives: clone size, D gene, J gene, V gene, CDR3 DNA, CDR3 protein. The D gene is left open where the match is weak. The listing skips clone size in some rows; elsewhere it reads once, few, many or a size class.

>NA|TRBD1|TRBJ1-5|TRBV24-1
TGTGCCACCAGTGATTTCCCGGGACAGGGCTTGCATTTT
CATSDFPGQGLHF
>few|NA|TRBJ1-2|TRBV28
TGTGCCAGCAGGGAACAGGGTTCCCGACCGGGCTACACCTTC
CASREQGSRPGYTF
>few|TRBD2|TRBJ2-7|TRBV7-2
TGTGCCAGCAGCCGTAGCGGGGGGGCGGGCGAGCAGTACTTC
CASSRSGGAGEQYF
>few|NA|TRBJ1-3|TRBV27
TGTGCCAGCAGCTTGCGCTTAGGGGGAAACACCATATATTTT
CASSLRLGGNTIYF
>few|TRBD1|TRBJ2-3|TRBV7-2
TGTGCCAGCGGAAAGCAGGGGGCAGATACGCAGTATTTT
CASGKQGADTQYF
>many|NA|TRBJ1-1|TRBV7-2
TGTGCCAGCAGCTTAGCGACCGGACGGTTTGAAGCTTTCTTT
CASSLATGRFEAFF
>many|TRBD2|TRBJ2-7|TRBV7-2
TGTGCCAGCAGCTTAGCGGGGGGGTCAACCTACGAGCAGTACTTC
CASSLAGGSTYEQYF
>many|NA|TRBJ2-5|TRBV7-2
TGTGCCAGCAGCTTAGTATATGTACGAGAGACCCAGTACTTC
CASSLVYVRETQYF
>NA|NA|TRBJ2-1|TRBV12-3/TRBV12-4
TGTGCCAGCAGTTCGTTGGATGAGCAGTTCTTC
CASSSLDEQFF
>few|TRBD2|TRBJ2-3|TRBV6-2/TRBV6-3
TGTGCCAGCAGCCTCCCGGGACTAGCGATTAGCACAGATACGCAGTATTTT
CASSLPGLAISTDTQYF
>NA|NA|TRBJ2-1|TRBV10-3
TGTGCCATCAGTGAAGGAGAAGAGCAGTTCTTC
CAISEGEEQFF
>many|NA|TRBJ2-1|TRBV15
TGTGCCACCAGTCCCCTTTTGGCGACCAATGAGCAGTTCTTC
CATSPLLATNEQFF
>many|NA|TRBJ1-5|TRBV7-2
TGTGCCAGCAGCGCTACCCTAGGGAATTTCCAGCATTTT
CASSATLGNFQHF
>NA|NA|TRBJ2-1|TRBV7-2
TGTGCCAGCAGCTTAGTTAGGGGCCCCTACAATGAGCAGTTCTTC
CASSLVRGPYNEQFF
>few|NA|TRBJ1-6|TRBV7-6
TGTGCCAGCAGCTTAGAAAAACTGTCACCCCTCCACTTT
CASSLEKLSPLHF
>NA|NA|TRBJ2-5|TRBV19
TGTGCCAGTAGTCCCGGTGGCCAAGGGAAGACCCAGTACTTC
CASSPGGQGKTQYF
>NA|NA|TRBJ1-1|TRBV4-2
TGTGCCAGCAGCCATGAGGGGGGAGCTTTCTTT
CASSHEGGAFF
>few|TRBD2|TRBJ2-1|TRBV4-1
TGCGCCAGCAGCCCCTGGACTAGCCCAAATGAGCAGTTCTTC
CASSPWTSPNEQFF
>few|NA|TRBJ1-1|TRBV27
TGTGCCAGCAGTTTATCGAGGGAGATGAACACTGAAGCTTTCTTT
CASSLSREMNTEAFF
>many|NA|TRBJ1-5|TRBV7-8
TGTGCCAGCAGCTTACAAGGCGCTAGCAATCAGCCCCAGCATTTT
CASSLQGASNQPQHF
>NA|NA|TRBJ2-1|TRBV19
TGTGCCAGTAGTCCCAGACCAACCTCCGCCGATGAGCAGTTCTTC
CASSPRPTSADEQFF
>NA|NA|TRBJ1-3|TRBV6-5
TGTGCCAGCAGTTACTTCGAGGGGGGATCGGGAAACACCATATATTTT
CASSYFEGGSGNTIYF
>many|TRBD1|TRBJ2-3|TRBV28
TGTGCCAGCAGTTCCCTGGGACAGGGGGGCACAGATACGCAGTATTTT
CASSSLGQGGTDTQYF